This record looks at one TCR beta chain sequence and its context. The data stem from a study of cytomegalovirus exposure and HLA in healthy donors. At the level of the study: Roughly 85 million unique TCRs from HLA-typed donors made up an early data release.

The germline V gene has CDR1 MNHNY and CDR2 SVGAGI (reference sequence). This CDR3 is built from 13 residues. Trimming stripped 6 bases from V and 8 bases from J, with 15 bases between. This PCR relied on a set of 60 Vbeta primers and 13 Jbeta primers. Method: immunoSEQ multiplex PCR; TCRdb's copy keeps in-frame clones and lacks some. This table has around 140,000 clones, roughly 9.6% appearing once. The chain uses TRBV6-6 and TRBJ2-3; TRBD2 is a possible D gene (5 bases). Sequencing used PBMCs. The TCR comes from a woman between 35 and 50 years old in good health and CMV-seropositive. The CDR3 loop is CASSPLYEGTQYF. The CDR3 DNA sequence: TGTGCCAGCAGCCCCCTCTATGAGGGTACGCAGTATTTT.